The present TCR beta chain was sequenced within a study of blood T cell repertoires in COVID-19. Study as a whole: The United States, Italy and Spain were the sources of the acute and convalescent COVID-19 samples. Sources were T cells, B-cell-depleted T cells, or PBMCs; the material itself was cDNA or gDNA.

In the original analysis: Amplified reference gene primers provided the basis for estimating nucleated cell counts. The assay was immunoSEQ multiplex PCR, and TCRdb's table has in-frame clones only and misses some. Clone size and V and J calls were adopted from that table, with D and trimming inferred from the DNA. The sample includes about 59,000 clones, around 90% seen only once; the top ten take 16%. In germline, CDR1 is KGHSY, CDR2 FQNENV. CDR3 length: 12 residues. The V end lost 2 bases, the J end lost 4 bases, and 5 bases lay between the germline ends. This receptor was obtained from an elderly man with acute or convalescent COVID-19. The chain employs TRBV16 and TRBJ2-5; possibly TRBD1 for D (5 bases). The source material was peripheral blood. In DNA form, the CDR3 reads TGTGCCAGCAGCCAACAGGGAGAGACCCAGTACTTC. Translating gives CASSQQGETQYF.